The TCR beta chain under discussion was sequenced for a study of blood T cell repertoires in COVID-19. Study-level background: The analysed material was cDNA or gDNA that came from T cells, B-cell-depleted T cells, or PBMCs.

Trimming stripped 4 bases from V and 1 base from J, with 16 bases between. The CDR3 has 16 amino acids. CDR1 is SEHNR, CDR2 FQNEAQ, per germline (reference sequence). How the authors handled the data: It was from reference gene primer amplification that nucleated cell counts were estimated. Data came from immunoSEQ multiplex PCR; TCRdb stores just in-frame clones and leaves some out. Clone size and V and J calls were adopted from that table, with D and trimming inferred from the DNA. The sample lists some 60,000 clones, approximately 78% seen once, with around 13% in the top ten. Sequenced: peripheral blood. This clonotype was obtained from a human donor in a cohort sampled during active COVID-19. This chain connects TRBV7-9 to TRBJ2-5, with D possibly TRBD2 on 6 matching bases. This CDR3 reads CASSYAAGPPQETQYF. The CDR3 coding sequence is TGTGCCAGCAGCTATGCTGCGGGGCCCCCCCAAGAGACCCAGTACTTC. Drawing the rest from reference TRBV7-9 and TRBJ2-5, the complete variable domain is DTGVSQNPRHKITKRGQNVTFRCDPISEHNRLYWYRQTLGQGPEFLTYFQNEAQLEKSRLLSDRFSAERPKGSFSTLEIQRTEQGDSAMYLCASSYAAGPPQETQYFGPGTRLLVL.